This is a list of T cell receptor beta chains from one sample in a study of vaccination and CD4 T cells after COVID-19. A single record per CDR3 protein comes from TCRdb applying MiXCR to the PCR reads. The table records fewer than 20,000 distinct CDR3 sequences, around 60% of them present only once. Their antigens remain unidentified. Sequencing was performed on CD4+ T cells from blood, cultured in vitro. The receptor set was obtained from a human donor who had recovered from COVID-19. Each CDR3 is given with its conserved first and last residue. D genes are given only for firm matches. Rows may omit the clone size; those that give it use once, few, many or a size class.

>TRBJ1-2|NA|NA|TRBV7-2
TGTGCCAGCAGCTTATCCGAGGGTGGCTACACCTTC
CASSLSEGGYTF
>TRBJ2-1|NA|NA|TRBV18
TGTGCCAGCTCACCAAGTATAAGTTCCTACAATGAGCAGTTCTTC
CASSPSISSYNEQFF
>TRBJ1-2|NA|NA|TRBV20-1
TGCAGTGCTCAATCGTCCAGAATCGGGGGTGGCTACACCTTC
CSAQSSRIGGGYTF
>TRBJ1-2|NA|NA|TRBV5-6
TGTGCCAGCAGCTTTCCAGGGTATGGCTACACCTTC
CASSFPGYGYTF
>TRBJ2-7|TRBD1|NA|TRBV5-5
TGTGCCAGCAGCTTGTCAGGGGGTATAACCTACGAGCAGTACTTC
CASSLSGGITYEQYF
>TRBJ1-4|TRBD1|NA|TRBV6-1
TGTGCCAGCAGTGACAGGGGGCAGTATGAAAAACTGTTTTTT
CASSDRGQYEKLFF
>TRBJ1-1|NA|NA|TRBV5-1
TGCGCCAGCAGCTTGGAATTTATGGGGGCCTTCGACACTGAAGCTTTCTTT
CASSLEFMGAFDTEAFF
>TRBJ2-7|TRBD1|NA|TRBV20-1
TGCAGTTCGACCGGGACAGGGGTCGAGCAGTACTTC
CSSTGTGVEQYF
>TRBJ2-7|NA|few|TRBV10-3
TGTGCCATCAGTGATTCAGGGACCTACGAGCAGTACTTC
CAISDSGTYEQYF
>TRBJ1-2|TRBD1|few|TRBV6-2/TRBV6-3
TGTGCCAGCATTTCAGGGGGCGCCGACTATGGCTACACCTTC
CASISGGADYGYTF
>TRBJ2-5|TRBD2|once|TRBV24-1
TGTGCCACCAGTGACGAAGGGGCGGGAGCGAGGCAAGAGACCCAGTACTTC
CATSDEGAGARQETQYF
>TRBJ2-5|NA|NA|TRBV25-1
TGTGCCAGCAGTGAATGGGGGGGGCGAGAGACCCAGTACTTC
CASSEWGGRETQYF
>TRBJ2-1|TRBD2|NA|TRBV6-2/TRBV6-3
TGTGCCAGCGGTGAAAGGGTTTATCCAGCGGGAGTAGGGAGATCCTACAATGAGCAGTTCTTC
CASGERVYPAGVGRSYNEQFF
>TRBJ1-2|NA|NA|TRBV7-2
TGTGCCAGCAGCACTAGGGTGGCCCCCTATGGCTACACCTTC
CASSTRVAPYGYTF
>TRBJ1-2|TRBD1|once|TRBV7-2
TGTGCCAGCAGCGTTCCCAGGGGGTCCTATGGCTACACCTTC
CASSVPRGSYGYTF
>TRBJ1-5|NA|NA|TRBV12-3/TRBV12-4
TGTGCCAGCAGTATCCTTTTTCAGCCCCAGCATTTT
CASSILFQPQHF
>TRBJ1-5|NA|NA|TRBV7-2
TGTGCCAGCAGCCAACTACCAAGTAACAATCAGCCCCAGCATTTT
CASSQLPSNNQPQHF
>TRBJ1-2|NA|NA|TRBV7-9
TGTGCCAGCAGCTTAGCGGGGGCTAACTATGGCTACACCTTC
CASSLAGANYGYTF
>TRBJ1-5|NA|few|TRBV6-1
TGTGCCAGCAGTGAAACTGGGCAATTTCAGCCCCAGCATTTT
CASSETGQFQPQHF
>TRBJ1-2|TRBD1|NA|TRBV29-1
TGCAGCGTTGAAACAGGGGCAGGCTATGGCTACACCTTC
CSVETGAGYGYTF
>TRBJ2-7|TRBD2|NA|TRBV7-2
TGTGCCAGCAGGTTAGCGGGGACCCCGGAGCAGTACTTC
CASRLAGTPEQYF
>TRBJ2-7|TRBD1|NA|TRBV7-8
TGTGCCAGCAGCCTCGGCCCGGACAGGGCAGAGCAGTACTTC
CASSLGPDRAEQYF
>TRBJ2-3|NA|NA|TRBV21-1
TGTGCCAGCTTACGGGGCCACACAGATACGCAGTATTTT
CASLRGHTDTQYF
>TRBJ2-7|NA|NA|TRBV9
TGTGCCAGCAGCTTAGGACGGGGGTCCTACGAGCAGTACTTC
CASSLGRGSYEQYF
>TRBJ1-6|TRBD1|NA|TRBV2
TGTGCCAGCAGTGCAAGGACAGGGGGAAATTCACCCCTCCACTTT
CASSARTGGNSPLHF
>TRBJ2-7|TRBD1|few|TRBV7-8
TGTGCCAGCAGCTCTGCGACAGGGGGGGGCTACGAGCAGTACTTC
CASSSATGGGYEQYF
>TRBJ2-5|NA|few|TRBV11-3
TGTGCCAGCAGCTTAGAGGCGGGAAGACAAGAGACCCAGTACTTC
CASSLEAGRQETQYF
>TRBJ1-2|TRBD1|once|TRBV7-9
TGTGCCAGCAGCTCTGGACAGGGAGGTTCGTATGGCTACACCTTC
CASSSGQGGSYGYTF
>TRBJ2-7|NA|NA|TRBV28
TGTGCCAGCACCGCATCCCCCTACGAGCAGTACTTC
CASTASPYEQYF
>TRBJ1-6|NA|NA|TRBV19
TGTGCCAGTACCGAGGGCGGGTCACCCCTCTACTTT
CASTEGGSPLYF
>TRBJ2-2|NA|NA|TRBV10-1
TGCGCCAGCAGTCCCCAAGGGGACGGGGAGCTGTTTTTT
CASSPQGDGELFF
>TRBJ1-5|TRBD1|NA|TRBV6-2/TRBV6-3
TGTGCCAGCATAGCAGGGGCAGGGGGTCGGCAGCCCCAGCATTTT
CASIAGAGGRQPQHF
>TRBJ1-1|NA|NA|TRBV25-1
TGTGCCAGCGTTAGAGGGCCAGGTTACACTGAAGCTTTCTTT
CASVRGPGYTEAFF
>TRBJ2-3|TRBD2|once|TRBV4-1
TGCGCCAGCAGCCAGCCCGCCGGGACTAGCGGTAGCACAGATACGCAGTATTTT
CASSQPAGTSGSTDTQYF
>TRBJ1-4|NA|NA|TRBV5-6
TGTGCCAGCAGCTTTTCCCCCCGGGACACTAATGAAAAACTGTTTTTT
CASSFSPRDTNEKLFF
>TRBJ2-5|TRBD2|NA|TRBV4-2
TGTGCCAGCAGCCAAGATACTAGCGGTATACAAGAGACCCAGTACTTC
CASSQDTSGIQETQYF
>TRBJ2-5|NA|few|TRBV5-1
TGCGCCAGCAGCTTGGAGGCAGGAAAAGAGACCCAGTACTTC
CASSLEAGKETQYF
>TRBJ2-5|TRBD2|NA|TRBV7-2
TGTGCCAGCAGCTTAATGGGGGGGGAAGTTCTGGAGACCCAGTACTTC
CASSLMGGEVLETQYF
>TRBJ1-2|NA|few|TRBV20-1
TGCAGTGCTAGCCCTGAAGTGGACCCCCTTTATGGCTACACCTTC
CSASPEVDPLYGYTF
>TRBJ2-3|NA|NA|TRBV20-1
TGCAGTGCTAATGGAGAGCCTTGGACAGATACGCAGTATTTT
CSANGEPWTDTQYF
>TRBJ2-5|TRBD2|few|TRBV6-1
TGTGCCAGCAGTGAGGGAGGGAAAGAGACCCAGTACTTC
CASSEGGKETQYF
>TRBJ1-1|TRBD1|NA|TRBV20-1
TGCAGTACCACCCACCCAGGGGGCAACACTGAAGCTTTCTTT
CSTTHPGGNTEAFF
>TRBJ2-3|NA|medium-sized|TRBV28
TGTGCCAGCAGCCCCCCGCAAGGCACAGATACGCAGTATTTT
CASSPPQGTDTQYF
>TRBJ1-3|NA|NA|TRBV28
TGTGCCAGCAGTCCTGTACAGGGCGCAAAAGGAAACACCATATATTTT
CASSPVQGAKGNTIYF
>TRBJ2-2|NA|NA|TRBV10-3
TGTGCCATCAGCTCAACGGCGGAGCCTAACACCGGGGAGCTGTTTTTT
CAISSTAEPNTGELFF
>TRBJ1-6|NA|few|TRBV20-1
TGCAGTGCTAGAAAGGAGGGGGGGAATTCACCCCTCCACTTT
CSARKEGGNSPLHF
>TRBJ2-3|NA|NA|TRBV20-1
TGCAGTGCTAGAATGCTGAGGATCGGTTTGGATACGCAGTATTTT
CSARMLRIGLDTQYF
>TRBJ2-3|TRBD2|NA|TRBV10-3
TGTGCCATAGGGCGGGAGAGAACAGATACGCAGTATTTT
CAIGRERTDTQYF